This T cell receptor beta chain appears in the sequencing data of a study of blood T cells in healthy people across ages. Findings and caveats of the study: Long-lived donors had more naive CD4+ cells and higher diversity than aged donors.

For the second PCR, which ran for about 6 to 12 cycles, a sample-barcoded 5' primer and a J-beta primer mix were used. One entry per CDR3 protein results from TCRdb running MiXCR on the 5' RACE reads. In the table there are roughly 930,000 distinct CDR3 sequences, around 46% of which are singletons. Notes on this clonotype: The antigen remains unidentified.

Between the trimmed V and J ends, which lost 0 bases and 5 bases, there was a span of 12 bases. CDR1 is SGHRS, CDR2 YFSETQ, per germline. CDR3 size: 15 residues. J is TRBJ2-1 and V is TRBV5-1, with D tentatively TRBD2 (5 bases). Input material: blood. The TCR was taken from a man between 25 and 39 years old in good health. The CDR3 nucleotides are TGCGCCAGCAGCTTGGACCCGACGAGGGACAATGAGCAGTTCTTC. Amino acid sequence: CASSLDPTRDNEQFF. Variable domain in full (rest from reference TRBV5-1 and TRBJ2-1): KAGVTQTPRYLIKTRGQQVTLSCSPISGHRSVSWYQQTPGQGLQFLFEYFSETQRNKGNFPGRFSGRQFSNSRSEMNVSTLELGDSALYLCASSLDPTRDNEQFFGPGTRLTVL.